This T cell receptor beta chain was identified during a study of T cell changes during pregnancy in multiple sclerosis. CDR3 length equals 15 residues. V was pared by 3 bases and J by 0 bases, with 5 bases of the junction left unmatched. Germline CDR1 MNHNS, CDR2 SASEGT. Method: immunoSEQ multiplex PCR; TCRdb's copy keeps in-frame clones and lacks some. The sample carries tens of thousands of clones, just under 95% recorded once. The chain combines TRBV6-1 with TRBJ2-7; TRBD2 matches 7 bases. Sequenced here: peripheral blood, sampled in the third trimester of pregnancy. The TCR was taken from a female donor with multiple sclerosis, enrolled in a pregnancy study. The CDR3 loop reads CASSEGGWVSYEQYF. CDR3 sequence (DNA): TGTGCCAGCAGTGAGGGGGGGTGGGTCTCCTACGAGCAGTACTTC.